This T cell receptor beta chain was profiled in a study of blood T cell repertoires in COVID-19. V shed 3 bases and J 7 bases; nucleotides not matched to a gene: 7. This CDR3 contains 14 residues. Germline CDR1 reads KGHSH; CDR2 reads LQKENI. Assay used: immunoSEQ multiplex PCR; TCRdb lists only in-frame clones, some missing. Of about 170,000 clones in the sample, 88% were seen once. V usage is TRBV18 and J usage is TRBJ2-7; 9 bases are shared with TRBD1. Sequencing was carried out using peripheral blood. The source of this sequence is a man between 45 and 60 years old who had recovered from COVID-19. Here the CDR3 reads CASSPLDGTGEQYF. The CDR3 nucleotides read TGTGCCAGCTCACCCCTCGACGGGACAGGGGAGCAGTACTTC.